Listed here are 23 T cell receptor beta chains from one sample, sequenced in a study of blood T cells in healthy people across ages (dated by TCRdb to about 2015). Preparation of the library involved 5' RACE. The instrument given in TCRdb is Illumina HiSeq 2500. A second PCR of about 6 to 12 cycles was run with a J-beta primer mix and a sample-barcoded 5' primer. TCRdb passed the public sequencing reads through fastp at Q25 and MiXCR, retaining productive beta sequences. Entries that share a CDR3 protein sequence are merged under the most common genes and DNA. The sample table records more than 500,000 distinct CDR3 sequences; 27% of these occur just once. Approximately 17% of the sample is taken by the ten largest. The sample was blood. These receptors all come from an older woman in good health.

The CDR3 loop reads CSVDTGELFF. The CDR3 nucleotides are TGCAGCGTAGACACCGGGGAGCTGTTTTTT. The V call is TRBV29-1, the J call TRBJ2-2; D gene uncertain. With 6 bases removed from V and 3 bases from J, the gap between germline ends came to 2 bases. CDR1 is SQVTM, CDR2 ANQGSEA, per germline. The CDR3 runs to 10 residues.

The genes are TRBV4-2 and TRBJ2-7; 11 bases map to TRBD1. Germline CDR1 reads LGHNA; CDR2 reads YNFKEQ. The CDR3 spans 15 residues. V shed 2 bases, J shed 7 bases, and the junction held 7 bases outside the gene matches. CDR3 amino acids: CASSQPGQGAGEQYF. The CDR3 nucleotides are TGTGCCAGCAGCCAACCCGGACAGGGGGCTGGGGAGCAGTACTTC.

This clonotype has a handful of counts. Compared with germline, one end of the junction differs, possibly owing to a read error. The V and J genes are TRBV5-1 and TRBJ1-3; D ambiguous. Germline V gene lookup returns CDR1 SGHRS and CDR2 YFSETQ. This CDR3 contains 13 residues. The CDR3 loop reads CAGSLEARNTIYF. The CDR3 nucleotides are TGCGCCGGCAGCTTGGAGGCCAGAAACACCATATATTTT.

The genes are TRBV12-3 or TRBV12-4 and TRBJ1-5; D not resolved. This CDR3 has 15 residues. V was clipped by 3 bases and J by 11 bases, with 20 bases between them. For the CDR3, the DNA is TGTGCCAGCAGTTTTGAGCAGGTGGGGTTTCTTGCCCAGCATTTT. Amino acids: CASSFEQVGFLAQHF.

In this sample, this clonotype turned up a few times. V and J are TRBV7-2 and TRBJ2-3; D is possibly TRBD1 or TRBD2 (5 bases each). V lost 1 base and J 6 bases, leaving 14 bases between the germline ends. The CDR3 length is 15 residues. The germline gives CDR1 SGHTA, CDR2 FQGNSA. The CDR3 nucleotides are TGTGCCAGCAGCTTAGGACAAGTGGGGGAGGATACGCAGTATTTT. This encodes CASSLGQVGEDTQYF.

This chain connects TRBV6-1 to TRBJ2-5, with D unclear. TRBJ2-7 matches the DNA end more closely, so the J call is doubtful. Germline V gene lookup returns CDR1 MNHNS and CDR2 SASEGT. The CDR3 runs to 15 residues. CDR3 loop: CASSAFGSSGHEQYF. CDR3 nucleotide sequence: TGTGCCAGCAGTGCCTTCGGCAGTTCCGGCCACGAGCAGTACTTC.

This clonotype has more than one count but fewer than ten. The chain carries TRBV5-1 and TRBJ2-3; tentative D call: TRBD1 (5 bases). The CDR3 extends over 19 amino acids. The V gene's germline CDR1 is SGHRS and CDR2 YFSETQ. Trimming shortened V by 4 bases and J by 1 base, and 25 bases separated the two germline ends. The chain's CDR3 is CASSPGSGASGVRTDTQYF. In DNA, the CDR3 is TGCGCCAGCAGCCCTGGGTCTGGGGCCTCAGGAGTCCGCACAGATACGCAGTATTTT.

Here the CDR3 reads CAISEGTGELFF. The CDR3 region has the DNA TGTGCCATCAGTGAGGGAACCGGGGAGCTGTTTTTT. The genes are TRBV10-3 and TRBJ2-2; D is uncertain. Trimming pared 2 bases from V and 5 bases from J, leaving 3 bases between. The CDR3 loop spans 12 amino acids. Germline CDR1 is ENHRY and CDR2 is SYGVKD.

The V gene is TRBV20-1, the J gene TRBJ2-7; 7 bases are shared with TRBD1. The germline V gene encodes CDR1 DFQATT and CDR2 SNEGSKA (reference sequence). V was pared by 5 bases and J by 2 bases, with 9 bases of the junction left unmatched. The CDR3 totals 14 residues. The CDR3 loop reads CSAGVRDSPYEQYF. CDR3 DNA sequence: TGCAGTGCTGGGGTCCGGGACAGCCCCTACGAGCAGTACTTC.

The sample holds a few counts of this clonotype. V is TRBV29-1 and J is TRBJ2-5; 8 bases map to TRBD2. CDR1 SQVTM and CDR2 ANQGSEA come from the germline V gene. V was pared by 4 bases and J by 5 bases, with 9 bases of the junction left unmatched. This CDR3 has 14 amino acids. Written as DNA, the CDR3 is TGCAGCGTTGGGGCTCGGGGGGGAAGCGAGACCCAGTACTTC. Protein: CSVGARGGSETQYF.

This clonotype was found a few times. The V call is TRBV12-3 or TRBV12-4, the J call TRBJ2-2; D ambiguous. V lost 11 bases to trimming and J lost 2 bases, with 12 bases between them. The CDR3 has 13 residues. In DNA form, the CDR3 reads TGTGCCGTGGCTGAAAGCAACACCGGGGAGCTGTTTTTT. It encodes CAVAESNTGELFF.

This clonotype was detected only a few times. The genes are TRBV6-6 and TRBJ1-2; 12 nucleotides agree with TRBD1. Germline V gene lookup returns CDR1 MNHNY and CDR2 SVGAGI (reference sequence). With V trimmed by 10 bases and J by 14 bases, 17 bases remained unmatched. This CDR3 has 14 amino acids. The DNA for the CDR3 is TGTGCCATCAGCTACGCCCTGGGACAGGGGGCTGAGACCTTC. Protein sequence: CAISYALGQGAETF.

The chain uses TRBV18 and TRBJ1-1; D not certain. CDR3 length equals 14 residues. The germline CDR1 and CDR2 sequences are KGHSH and LQKENI. Trimming stripped 3 bases from V and 5 bases from J, with 13 bases between. The chain's CDR3 is CASSPREGGTEAFF. As DNA, the CDR3 is TGTGCCAGCTCACCGAGGGAGGGAGGAACTGAAGCTTTCTTT. Full variable domain (missing parts from reference TRBV18 and TRBJ1-1): NAGVMQNPRHLVRRRGQEARLRCSPMKGHSHVYWYRQLPEEGLKFMVYLQKENIIDESGMPKERFSAEFPKEGPSILRIQQVVRGDSAAYFCASSPREGGTEAFFGQGTRLTVV.

This clonotype was seen more than once but under ten times. This sequence joins TRBV12-3 or TRBV12-4 and TRBJ2-3, with 9 bases that match TRBD1. Trimming removed 6 bases from V and 3 bases from J; junction bases left unmatched: 10. There are 16 residues in the CDR3. CDR3 sequence (DNA): TGTGCCAGCAGAGCTCAACAGGGGGCTATGACAGATACGCAGTATTTT. Translating gives CASRAQQGAMTDTQYF.

This clonotype was recorded at least ten times. The J gene is TRBJ1-1, the V gene TRBV5-8; D may be TRBD1 (6 bases). V was clipped by 1 base and J by 5 bases, with 12 bases between them. Germline V gives CDR1 SGHTS, CDR2 YDEGEE. The CDR3 has 14 amino acids. As DNA, the CDR3 is TGTGCCAGCAGCTTGATGAGAGGGGGTACTGAAGCTTTCTTT. Its protein is CASSLMRGGTEAFF.

The chain employs TRBV20-1 and TRBJ2-1; the D is unclear. The germline gives CDR1 DFQATT, CDR2 SNEGSKA (reference sequence). CDR3 length: 17 amino acids. The V end was cut by 0 bases, the J end by 7 bases, with 22 bases between. CDR3 amino acids: CSARDPQGRIKLNEQFF. CDR3 nucleotides: TGCAGTGCTAGAGATCCTCAAGGACGGATTAAACTTAATGAGCAGTTCTTC.

The rearrangement uses TRBV20-1 and TRBJ2-5, with 7 nucleotides matching TRBD2. This CDR3 is built from 13 residues. The germline V gene encodes CDR1 DFQATT and CDR2 SNEGSKA (reference sequence). V shed 3 bases, J shed 0 bases, and the junction held 1 base outside the gene matches. Written as DNA, the CDR3 is TGCAGTGCTAGCGGGGGGTACCAAGAGACCCAGTACTTC. Translation: CSASGGYQETQYF.

V is TRBV6-5 and J is TRBJ1-4; D not resolved. The germline V gene encodes CDR1 MNHEY and CDR2 SVGAGI. The CDR3 totals 16 residues. With 0 bases removed from V and 0 bases from J, the gap between germline ends came to 8 bases. CDR3: CASSYSWGSTNEKLFF. The CDR3 DNA follows: TGTGCCAGCAGTTACTCGTGGGGATCAACTAATGAAAAACTGTTTTTT.

This sequence joins TRBV20-1 and TRBJ2-3, with TRBD1 matching over 7 bases. The CDR3 spans 15 residues. Trimming removed 0 bases from V and 0 bases from J; junction bases left unmatched: 3. Germline CDR1 and CDR2: DFQATT and SNEGSKA (reference sequence). The CDR3 sequence is CSARDQGESTDTQYF. In DNA, the CDR3 is TGCAGTGCTAGAGATCAGGGGGAGAGCACAGATACGCAGTATTTT.

This clonotype was found a few times. The chain uses TRBV4-3 and TRBJ2-7; unclear D gene. Between the trimmed V and J ends, which lost 4 bases and 5 bases, there was a span of 15 bases. There are 14 residues in the CDR3. Germline V CDR1 and CDR2: LGHNA, YSLEER. The CDR3 is CASSRTLTMDEQYF. CDR3 DNA sequence: TGCGCCAGCAGCCGGACCCTAACTATGGACGAGCAGTACTTC.

The CDR3 region has the DNA TGTGCCAGCAGTCGGGAACTCGGGGGAGCCAAAAACATTCAGTACTTC. This translates into CASSRELGGAKNIQYF. The chain combines TRBV7-9 with TRBJ2-4; a possible D gene is TRBD2 (6 bases). The V end lost 6 bases, the J end lost 0 bases, and 15 bases lay between the germline ends. Per germline, CDR1 SEHNR and CDR2 FQNEAQ (reference sequence). The CDR3 consists of 16 residues. The whole variable domain, remainder taken from reference TRBV7-9 and TRBJ2-4, is DTGVSQNPRHKITKRGQNVTFRCDPISEHNRLYWYRQTLGQGPEFLTYFQNEAQLEKSRLLSDRFSAERPKGSFSTLEIQRTEQGDSAMYLCASSRELGGAKNIQYFGAGTRLSVL.

V is TRBV7-2 and J is TRBJ2-7; D not certain. The CDR3 is made up of 15 amino acids. Trimming stripped 0 bases from V and 2 bases from J, with 11 bases between. Germline CDR1 reads SGHTA; CDR2 reads FQGNSA. The CDR3 DNA reads as TGTGCCAGCAGCTTAGCGGCACGTCCCCCCTACGAGCAGTACTTC. This gives the protein CASSLAARPPYEQYF.

The chain is built from TRBV4-3 and TRBJ2-5, with a weak D call TRBD1 (6 bases). V was clipped by 4 bases and J by 3 bases, with 18 bases between them. Germline CDR1 is LGHNA and CDR2 is YSLEER. This CDR3 is 16 amino acids long. The CDR3 sequence is CASSLSRARGEETQYF. In nucleotides, the CDR3 is TGCGCCAGCAGCCTATCCCGGGCCAGGGGTGAAGAGACCCAGTACTTC.